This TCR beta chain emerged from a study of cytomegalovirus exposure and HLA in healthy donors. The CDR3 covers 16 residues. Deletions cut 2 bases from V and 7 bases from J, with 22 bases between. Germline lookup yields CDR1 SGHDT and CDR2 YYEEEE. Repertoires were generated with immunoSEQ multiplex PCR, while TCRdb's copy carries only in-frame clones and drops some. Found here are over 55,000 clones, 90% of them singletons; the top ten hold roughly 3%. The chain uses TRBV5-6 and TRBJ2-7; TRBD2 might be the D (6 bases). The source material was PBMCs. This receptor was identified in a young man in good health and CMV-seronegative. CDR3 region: CASSFGQGLLVWEQYF. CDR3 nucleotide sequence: TGTGCCAGCAGCTTCGGGCAGGGACTCCTGGTGTGGGAGCAGTACTTC.